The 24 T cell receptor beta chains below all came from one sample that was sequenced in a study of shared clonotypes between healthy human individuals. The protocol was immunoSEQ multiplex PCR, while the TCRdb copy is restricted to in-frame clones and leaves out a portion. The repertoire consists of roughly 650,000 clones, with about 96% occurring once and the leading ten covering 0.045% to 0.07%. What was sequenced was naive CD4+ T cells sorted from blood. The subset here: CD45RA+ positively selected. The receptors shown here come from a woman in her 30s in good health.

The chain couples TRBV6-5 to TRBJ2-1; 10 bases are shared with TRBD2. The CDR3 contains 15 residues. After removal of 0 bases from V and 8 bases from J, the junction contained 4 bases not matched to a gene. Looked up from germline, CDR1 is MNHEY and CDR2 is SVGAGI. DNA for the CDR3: TGTGCCAGCAGTTACTCCGGGACTAGCGCCGATGAGCAGTTCTTC. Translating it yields CASSYSGTSADEQFF.

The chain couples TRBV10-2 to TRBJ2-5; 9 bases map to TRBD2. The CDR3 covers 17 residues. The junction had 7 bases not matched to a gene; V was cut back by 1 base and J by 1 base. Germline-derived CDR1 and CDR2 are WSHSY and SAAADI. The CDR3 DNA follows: TGCGCCAGCAGTGAGTACCCTAGCGGGGTACTCCAAGAGACCCAGTACTTC. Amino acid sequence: CASSEYPSGVLQETQYF.

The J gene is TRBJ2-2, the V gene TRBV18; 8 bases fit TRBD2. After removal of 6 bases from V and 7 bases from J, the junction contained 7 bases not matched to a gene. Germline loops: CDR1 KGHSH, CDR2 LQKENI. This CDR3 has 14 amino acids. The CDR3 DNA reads TGTGCCAGCTCGGACGGACTAGCAGGCGGGGAGCTGTTTTTT. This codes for CASSDGLAGGELFF. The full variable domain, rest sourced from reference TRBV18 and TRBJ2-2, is NAGVMQNPRHLVRRRGQEARLRCSPMKGHSHVYWYRQLPEEGLKFMVYLQKENIIDESGMPKERFSAEFPKEGPSILRIQQVVRGDSAAYFCASSDGLAGGELFFGEGSRLTVL.

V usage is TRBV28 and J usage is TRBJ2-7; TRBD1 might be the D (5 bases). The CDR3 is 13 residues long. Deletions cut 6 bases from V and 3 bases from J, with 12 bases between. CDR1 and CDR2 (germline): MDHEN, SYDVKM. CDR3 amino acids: CASRQVVGYEQYF. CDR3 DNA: TGTGCCAGCAGACAGGTAGTAGGCTACGAGCAGTACTTC.

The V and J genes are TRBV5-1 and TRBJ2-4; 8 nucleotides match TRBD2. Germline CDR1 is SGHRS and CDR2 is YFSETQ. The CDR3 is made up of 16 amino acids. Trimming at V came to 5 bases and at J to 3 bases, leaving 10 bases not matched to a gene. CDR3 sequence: CASRPSGPWDKNIQYF. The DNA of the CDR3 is TGCGCCAGCAGACCTAGCGGGCCGTGGGACAAAAACATTCAGTACTTC. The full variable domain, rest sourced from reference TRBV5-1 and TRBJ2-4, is KAGVTQTPRYLIKTRGQQVTLSCSPISGHRSVSWYQQTPGQGLQFLFEYFSETQRNKGNFPGRFSGRQFSNSRSEMNVSTLELGDSALYLCASRPSGPWDKNIQYFGAGTRLSVL.

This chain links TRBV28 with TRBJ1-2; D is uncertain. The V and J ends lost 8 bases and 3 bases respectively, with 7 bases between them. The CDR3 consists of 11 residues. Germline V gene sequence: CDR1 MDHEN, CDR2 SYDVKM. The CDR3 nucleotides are TGTGCCAGCGGATACGACTATGGCTACACCTTC. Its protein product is CASGYDYGYTF.

CDR3 sequence (DNA): TGTGCCAGCAGCACGGCGGGTGAAGCTTTCTTT. Its translation is CASSTAGEAFF. The chain is built from TRBV6-1 and TRBJ1-1; no definite D call. With 6 bases removed from V and 7 bases from J, the gap between germline ends came to 9 bases. There are 11 residues in the CDR3. The germline gives CDR1 MNHNS, CDR2 SASEGT.

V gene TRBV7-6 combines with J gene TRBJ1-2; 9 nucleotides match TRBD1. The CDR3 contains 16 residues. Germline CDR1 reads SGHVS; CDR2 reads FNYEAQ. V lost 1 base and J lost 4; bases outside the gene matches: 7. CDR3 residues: CASSLDPGQGFYGYTF. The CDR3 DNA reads TGTGCCAGCAGCTTAGATCCGGGACAGGGTTTCTATGGCTACACCTTC. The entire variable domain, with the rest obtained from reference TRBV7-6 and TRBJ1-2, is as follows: GAGVSQSPRYKVTKRGQDVALRCDPISGHVSLYWYRQALGQGPEFLTYFNYEAQQDKSGLPNDRFSAERPEGSISTLTIQRTEQRDSAMYRCASSLDPGQGFYGYTFGSGTRLTVV.

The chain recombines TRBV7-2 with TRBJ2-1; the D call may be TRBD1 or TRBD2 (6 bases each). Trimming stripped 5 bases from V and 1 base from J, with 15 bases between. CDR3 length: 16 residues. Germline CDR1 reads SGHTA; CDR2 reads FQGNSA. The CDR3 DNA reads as TGTGCCAGCAGCCCAGGAGGAGGGGGGTCCTACAATGAGCAGTTCTTC. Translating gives CASSPGGGGSYNEQFF. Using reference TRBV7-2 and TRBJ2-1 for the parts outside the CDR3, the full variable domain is GAGVSQSPSNKVTEKGKDVELRCDPISGHTALYWYRQSLGQGLEFLIYFQGNSAPDKSGLPSDRFSAERTGGSVSTLTIQRTQQEDSAVYLCASSPGGGGSYNEQFFGPGTRLTVL.

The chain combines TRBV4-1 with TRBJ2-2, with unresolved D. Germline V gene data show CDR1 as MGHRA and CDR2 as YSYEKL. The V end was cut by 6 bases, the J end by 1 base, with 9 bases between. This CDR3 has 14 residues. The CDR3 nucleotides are TGCGCCAGCAGAGAACGGCAGAACACCGGGGAGCTGTTTTTT. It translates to CASRERQNTGELFF.

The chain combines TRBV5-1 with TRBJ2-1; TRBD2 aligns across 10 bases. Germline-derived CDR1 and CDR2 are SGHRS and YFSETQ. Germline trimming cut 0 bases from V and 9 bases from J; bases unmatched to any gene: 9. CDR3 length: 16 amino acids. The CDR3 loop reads CASSLVASGSLVEQFF. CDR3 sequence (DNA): TGCGCCAGCAGCTTGGTGGCTAGCGGGAGCTTAGTTGAGCAGTTCTTC.

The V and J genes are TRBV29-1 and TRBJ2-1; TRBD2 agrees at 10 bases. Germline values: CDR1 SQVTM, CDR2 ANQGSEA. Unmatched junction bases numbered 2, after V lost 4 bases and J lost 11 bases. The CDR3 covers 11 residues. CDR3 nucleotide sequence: TGCAGCGTTGGGACTAGCGGTAAGCAGTTCTTC. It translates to CSVGTSGKQFF.

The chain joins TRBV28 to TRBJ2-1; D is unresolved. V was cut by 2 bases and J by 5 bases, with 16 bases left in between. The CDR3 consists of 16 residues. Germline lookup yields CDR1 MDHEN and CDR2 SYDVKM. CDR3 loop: CASSLMAAQHHNEQFF. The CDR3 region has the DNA TGTGCCAGCAGTTTAATGGCGGCCCAACACCACAATGAGCAGTTCTTC.

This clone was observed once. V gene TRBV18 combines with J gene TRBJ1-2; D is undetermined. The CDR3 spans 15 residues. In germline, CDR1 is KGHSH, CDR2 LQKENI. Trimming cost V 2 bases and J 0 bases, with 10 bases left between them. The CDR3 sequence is CASSPASETNYGYTF. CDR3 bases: TGTGCCAGCTCACCAGCCTCAGAAACTAACTATGGCTACACCTTC.

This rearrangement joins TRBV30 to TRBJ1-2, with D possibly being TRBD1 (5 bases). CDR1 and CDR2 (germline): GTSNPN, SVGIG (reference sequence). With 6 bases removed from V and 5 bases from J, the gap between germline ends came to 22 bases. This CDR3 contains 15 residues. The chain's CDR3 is CACRILRDRRYGYTF. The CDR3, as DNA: TGTGCCTGCCGAATATTACGGGACCGCCGATATGGCTACACCTTC.

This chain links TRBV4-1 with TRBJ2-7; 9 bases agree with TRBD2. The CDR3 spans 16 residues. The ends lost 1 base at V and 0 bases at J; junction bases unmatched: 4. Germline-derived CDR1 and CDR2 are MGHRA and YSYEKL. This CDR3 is CASSQGPSGASYEQYF. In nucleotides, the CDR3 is TGCGCCAGCAGCCAAGGACCTAGCGGGGCCTCCTACGAGCAGTACTTC.

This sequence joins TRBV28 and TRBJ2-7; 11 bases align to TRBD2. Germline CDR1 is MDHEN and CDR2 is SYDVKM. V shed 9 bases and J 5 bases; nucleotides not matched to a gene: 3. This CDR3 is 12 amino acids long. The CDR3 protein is CASKLAGDEQYF. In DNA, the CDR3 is TGTGCCAGTAAACTAGCGGGAGACGAGCAGTACTTC.

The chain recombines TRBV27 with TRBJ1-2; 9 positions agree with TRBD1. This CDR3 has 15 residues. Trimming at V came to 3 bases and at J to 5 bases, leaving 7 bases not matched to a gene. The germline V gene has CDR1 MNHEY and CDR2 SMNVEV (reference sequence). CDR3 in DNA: TGTGCCAGCAGTTTCAGGACAGGGGTGGGGTATGGCTACACCTTC. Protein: CASSFRTGVGYGYTF.

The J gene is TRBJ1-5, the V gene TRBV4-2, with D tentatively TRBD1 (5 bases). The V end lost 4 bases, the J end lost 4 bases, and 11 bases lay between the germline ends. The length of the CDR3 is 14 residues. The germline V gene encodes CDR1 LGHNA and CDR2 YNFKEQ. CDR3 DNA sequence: TGTGCCAGCAGCCCCCTCGGGGGGAATCAGCCCCAGCATTTT. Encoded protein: CASSPLGGNQPQHF.

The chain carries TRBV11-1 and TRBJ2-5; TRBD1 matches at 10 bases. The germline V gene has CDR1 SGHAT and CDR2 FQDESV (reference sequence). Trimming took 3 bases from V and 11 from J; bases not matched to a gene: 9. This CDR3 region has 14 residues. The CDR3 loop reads CASSLERAGQGQYF. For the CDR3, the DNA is TGTGCCAGCAGCTTGGAAAGGGCGGGACAGGGGCAGTACTTC.

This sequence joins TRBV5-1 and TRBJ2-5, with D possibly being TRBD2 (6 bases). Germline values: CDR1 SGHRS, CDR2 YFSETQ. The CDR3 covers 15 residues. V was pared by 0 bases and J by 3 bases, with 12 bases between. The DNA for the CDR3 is TGCGCCAGCAGCTTGGGGGGACTCCCTGAAGAGACCCAGTACTTC. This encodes CASSLGGLPEETQYF.

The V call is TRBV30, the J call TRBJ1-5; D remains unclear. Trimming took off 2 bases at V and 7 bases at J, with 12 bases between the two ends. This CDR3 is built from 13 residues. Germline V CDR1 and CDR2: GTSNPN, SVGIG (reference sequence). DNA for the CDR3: TGTGCCTGGAGTAACGAAGGAGGACAGCCCCAGCATTTT. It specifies CAWSNEGGQPQHF.

The chain's CDR3 is CASSLLAGWVEQYF. DNA of the CDR3: TGTGCCAGCAGTTTACTAGCGGGTTGGGTCGAGCAGTACTTC. This rearrangement joins TRBV28 to TRBJ2-7, with 8 bases aligning to TRBD2. CDR3 size: 14 residues. V was clipped by 2 bases and J by 6 bases; unmatched bases: 6. Germline V gene sequence: CDR1 MDHEN, CDR2 SYDVKM. Full variable domain (missing parts from reference TRBV28 and TRBJ2-7): DVKVTQSSRYLVKRTGEKVFLECVQDMDHENMFWYRQDPGLGLRLIYFSYDVKMKEKGDIPEGYSVSREKKERFSLILESASTNQTSMYLCASSLLAGWVEQYFGPGTRLTVT.

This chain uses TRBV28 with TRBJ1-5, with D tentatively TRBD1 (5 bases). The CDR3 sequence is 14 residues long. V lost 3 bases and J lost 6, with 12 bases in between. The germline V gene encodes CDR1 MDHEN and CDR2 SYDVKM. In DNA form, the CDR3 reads TGTGCCAGCAGTTTCGGGGGAGGTCGTCAGCCCCAGCATTTT. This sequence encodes CASSFGGGRQPQHF.